This T cell receptor beta chain was obtained from a study of response to subunit inactivated influenza vaccine. A single record per CDR3 protein comes from TCRdb applying MiXCR to the RT-PCR reads. This sample has around 150,000 distinct CDR3 sequences; 9.5% to 13% occur once, and the top ten carry around an eighth. This clonotype was counted at least ten times. This sequence was found in a man between 45 and 60 years old who received an inactivated influenza vaccine. The sequencing used non-naive T cells sorted from PBMCs, collected more than 35 days after vaccination.

The DNA for the CDR3 is TGTGCCACCAGCAGGGCAACTTGGGTCTTCCAAGAGACCCAGTACTTC. Its translation is CATSRATWVFQETQYF. The chain uses TRBV15 and TRBJ2-5; D remains unclear. There are 16 residues in the CDR3. The ends were cut back, 3 bases at V and 1 base at J, with 15 bases in the middle. CDR1 and CDR2 from the germline V gene are LNHNV and YYDKDF (reference sequence).